This TCR beta chain was captured in a study of CD8+ T cells in alopecia areata. Sequencing relied on a cDNA template that was reverse transcribed from extracted RNA. Method: immunoSEQ multiplex PCR; TCRdb's copy keeps in-frame clones and lacks some. The repertoire consists of approximately 180,000 clones, with about 72% occurring once and the leading ten covering roughly an eighth. PBMCs yielded sorted CD4+ and CD8+ T cells. The clonotype originates from a human donor with alopecia areata. Sequenced here: CD8+ T cells sorted from blood, sampled at week 0.

The CDR3: CASSYPPTETQYF. CDR3 bases: TGTGCCAGCAGTTACCCGCCGACCGAGACCCAGTACTTC. The chain employs TRBV6-5 and TRBJ2-5; no firm D call. The ends were cut back, 2 bases at V and 5 bases at J, with 9 bases in the middle. The germline V gene encodes CDR1 MNHEY and CDR2 SVGAGI. This CDR3 has 13 residues.